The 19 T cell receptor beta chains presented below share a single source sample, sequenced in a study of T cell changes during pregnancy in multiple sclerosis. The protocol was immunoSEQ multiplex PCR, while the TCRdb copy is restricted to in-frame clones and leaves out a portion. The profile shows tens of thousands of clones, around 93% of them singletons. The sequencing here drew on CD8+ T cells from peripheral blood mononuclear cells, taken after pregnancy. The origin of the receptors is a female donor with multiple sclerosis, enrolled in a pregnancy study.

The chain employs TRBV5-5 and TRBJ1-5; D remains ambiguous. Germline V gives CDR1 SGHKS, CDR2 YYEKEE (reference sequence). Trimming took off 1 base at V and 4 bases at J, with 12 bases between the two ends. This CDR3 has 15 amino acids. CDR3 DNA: TGTGCCAGCAGCTTGTACAACCCGGGAAATCAGCCCCAGCATTTT. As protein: CASSLYNPGNQPQHF.

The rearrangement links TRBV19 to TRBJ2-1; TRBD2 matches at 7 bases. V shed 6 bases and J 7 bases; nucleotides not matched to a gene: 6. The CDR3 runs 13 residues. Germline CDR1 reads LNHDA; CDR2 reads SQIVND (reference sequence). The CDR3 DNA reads TGTGCCAGTAGGTACCGACTAGCAAATGAGCAGTTCTTC. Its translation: CASRYRLANEQFF.

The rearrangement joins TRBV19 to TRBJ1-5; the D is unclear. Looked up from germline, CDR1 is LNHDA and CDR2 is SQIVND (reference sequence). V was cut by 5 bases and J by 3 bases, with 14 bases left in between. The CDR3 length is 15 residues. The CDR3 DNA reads TGTGCCAGTAGTTCCCTTCCGGTTGCCAATCAGCCCCAGCATTTT. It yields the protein CASSSLPVANQPQHF.

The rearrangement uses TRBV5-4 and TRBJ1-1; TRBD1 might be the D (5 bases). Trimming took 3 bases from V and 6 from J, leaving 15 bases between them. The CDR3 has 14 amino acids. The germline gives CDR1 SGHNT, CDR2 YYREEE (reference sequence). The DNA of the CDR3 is TGTGCCAGCAGCTGGGGGGGGAATCTGGCTGAAGCTTTCTTT. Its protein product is CASSWGGNLAEAFF.

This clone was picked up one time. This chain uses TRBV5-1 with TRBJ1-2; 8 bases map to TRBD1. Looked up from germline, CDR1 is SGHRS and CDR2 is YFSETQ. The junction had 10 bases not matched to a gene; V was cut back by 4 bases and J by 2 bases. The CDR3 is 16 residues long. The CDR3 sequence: CASSLTRQGTNYGYTF. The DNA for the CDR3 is TGCGCCAGCAGCCTTACGCGACAGGGGACAAACTATGGCTACACCTTC.

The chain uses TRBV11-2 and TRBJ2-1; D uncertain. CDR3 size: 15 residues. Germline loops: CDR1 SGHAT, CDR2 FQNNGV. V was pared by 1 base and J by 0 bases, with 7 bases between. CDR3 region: CASSLAQSSYNEQFF. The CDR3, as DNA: TGTGCCAGCAGCTTAGCACAGAGCTCCTACAATGAGCAGTTCTTC.

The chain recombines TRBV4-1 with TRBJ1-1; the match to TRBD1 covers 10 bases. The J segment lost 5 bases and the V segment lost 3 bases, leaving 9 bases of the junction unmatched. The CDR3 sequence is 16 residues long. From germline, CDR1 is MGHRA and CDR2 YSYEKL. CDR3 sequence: CASSHRDRGFRTEAFF. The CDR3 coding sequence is TGCGCCAGCAGCCACCGGGACAGGGGCTTCCGGACTGAAGCTTTCTTT.

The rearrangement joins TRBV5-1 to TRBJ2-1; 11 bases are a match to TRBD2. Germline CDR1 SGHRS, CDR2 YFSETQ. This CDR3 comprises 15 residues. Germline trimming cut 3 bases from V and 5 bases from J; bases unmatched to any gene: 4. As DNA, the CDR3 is TGCGCCAGCAGCTCTACTAGCGGGAGCAACAATGAGCAGTTCTTC. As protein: CASSSTSGSNNEQFF.

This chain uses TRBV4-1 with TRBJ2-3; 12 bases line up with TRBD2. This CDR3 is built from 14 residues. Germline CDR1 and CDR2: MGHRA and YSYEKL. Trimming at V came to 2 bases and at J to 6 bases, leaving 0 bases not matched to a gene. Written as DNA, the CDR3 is TGCGCCAGCAGCCAACTAGCGGGAGGGGATACGCAGTATTTT. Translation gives CASSQLAGGDTQYF.

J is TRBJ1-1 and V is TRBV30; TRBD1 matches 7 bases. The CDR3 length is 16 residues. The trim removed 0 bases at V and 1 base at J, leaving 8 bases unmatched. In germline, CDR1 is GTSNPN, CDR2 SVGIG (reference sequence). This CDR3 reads CAWSVLQGRGNTEAFF. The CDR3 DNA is TGTGCCTGGAGTGTATTACAGGGGAGAGGGAACACTGAAGCTTTCTTT.

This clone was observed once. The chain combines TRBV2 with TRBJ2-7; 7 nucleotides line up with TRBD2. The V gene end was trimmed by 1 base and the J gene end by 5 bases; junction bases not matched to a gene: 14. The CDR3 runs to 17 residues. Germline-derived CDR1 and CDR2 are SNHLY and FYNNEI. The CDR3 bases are TGTGCCAGCAGTGAAGAGGGTACGGGAGGTCGCGTGGACGAGCAGTACTTC. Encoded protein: CASSEEGTGGRVDEQYF.

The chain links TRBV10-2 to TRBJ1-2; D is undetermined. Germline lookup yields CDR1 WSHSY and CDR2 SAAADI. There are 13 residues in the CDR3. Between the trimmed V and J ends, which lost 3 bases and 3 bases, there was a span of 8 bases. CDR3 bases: TGCGCCAGCAGTGAAAACGGGTACTATGGCTACACCTTC. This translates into CASSENGYYGYTF.

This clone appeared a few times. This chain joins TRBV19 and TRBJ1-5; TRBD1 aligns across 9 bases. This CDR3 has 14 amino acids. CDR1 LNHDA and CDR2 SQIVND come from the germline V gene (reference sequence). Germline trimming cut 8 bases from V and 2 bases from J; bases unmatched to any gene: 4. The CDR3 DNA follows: TGTGCCAGTTCTAGGACAGGGGGCAATCAGCCCCAGCATTTT. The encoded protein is CASSRTGGNQPQHF.

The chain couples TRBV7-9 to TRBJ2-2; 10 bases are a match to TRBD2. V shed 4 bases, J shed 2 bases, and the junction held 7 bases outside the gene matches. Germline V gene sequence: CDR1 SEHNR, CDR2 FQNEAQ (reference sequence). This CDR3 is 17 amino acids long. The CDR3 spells CASSSTLAGENTGELFF. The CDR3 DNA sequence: TGTGCCAGCAGCTCGACCCTAGCGGGAGAAAACACCGGGGAGCTGTTTTTT.

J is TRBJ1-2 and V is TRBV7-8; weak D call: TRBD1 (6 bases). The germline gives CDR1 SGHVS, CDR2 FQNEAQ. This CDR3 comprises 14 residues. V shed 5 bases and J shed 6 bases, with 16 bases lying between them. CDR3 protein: CASSGEDRFNGYTF. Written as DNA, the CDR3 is TGTGCCAGCAGCGGCGAGGACAGATTTAATGGCTACACCTTC.

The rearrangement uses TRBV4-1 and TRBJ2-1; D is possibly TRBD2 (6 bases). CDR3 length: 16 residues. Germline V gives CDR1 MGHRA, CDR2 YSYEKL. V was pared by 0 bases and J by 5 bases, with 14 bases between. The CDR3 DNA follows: TGCGCCAGCAGCCAAGATTCGGAGGGGACGAACAATGAGCAGTTCTTC. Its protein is CASSQDSEGTNNEQFF.

CDR3 sequence reads: CASSQDLSGRGIYEQYF. The CDR3 DNA reads TGCGCCAGCAGCCAAGACTTATCCGGCAGGGGTATCTACGAGCAGTACTTC. This chain joins TRBV4-3 and TRBJ2-7; D perhaps matches TRBD1 (6 bases). The germline gives CDR1 LGHNA, CDR2 YSLEER. V lost 0 bases to trimming and J lost 3 bases, with 18 bases between them. CDR3 length: 17 residues.

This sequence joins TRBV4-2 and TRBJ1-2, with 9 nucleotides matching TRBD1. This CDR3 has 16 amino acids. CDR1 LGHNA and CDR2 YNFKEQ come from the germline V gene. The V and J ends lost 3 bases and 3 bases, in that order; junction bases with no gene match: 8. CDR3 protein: CASSHSPGQGHYGYTF. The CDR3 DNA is TGTGCCAGCAGCCATTCACCGGGACAGGGACACTATGGCTACACCTTC.

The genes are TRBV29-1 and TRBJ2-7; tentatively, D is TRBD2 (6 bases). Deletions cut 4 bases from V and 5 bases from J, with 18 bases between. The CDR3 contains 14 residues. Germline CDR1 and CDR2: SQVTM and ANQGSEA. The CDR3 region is CSVVPLARGNEQYF. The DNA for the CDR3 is TGCAGCGTTGTCCCGCTAGCTCGCGGGAACGAGCAGTACTTC.